Listed below are T cell receptor beta chains from one sample, sequenced in a study of blood T cell repertoires in COVID-19. Assay: immunoSEQ multiplex PCR; the TCRdb copy retains only in-frame clones and omits some. Of about 76,000 clones detected, about 80% appear once; the ten largest clones hold about 12%. Specimen: peripheral blood. The receptors were gathered from a human donor in a cohort sampled during active COVID-19. Both conserved end residues are part of each CDR3. Each record gives: D gene, V gene, J gene, clone size, CDR3 protein, CDR3 DNA. D genes are given only for firm matches. Not every row has a clone size; where given, it reads once, few, many or a size class.

TRBD1	TRBV27	TRBJ1-2	NA	CASSLTGGQWSGGYTF	TGTGCCAGCAGTTTAACAGGGGGCCAATGGAGCGGTGGCTACACCTTC
TRBD1	TRBV6-1	TRBJ1-1	NA	CASSETGTGYTEAFF	TGTGCCAGCAGTGAAACCGGGACAGGCTACACTGAAGCTTTCTTT
NA	TRBV11-2	TRBJ2-3	NA	CASSLGPTRTDTQYF	TGTGCCAGCAGCTTAGGTCCTACGCGCACAGATACGCAGTATTTT
NA	TRBV11-2	TRBJ1-1	NA	CASSSTANTEAFF	TGTGCCAGCAGCTCCACAGCGAACACTGAAGCTTTCTTT
NA	TRBV7-3	TRBJ2-3	NA	CASSLGPSSTDTQYF	TGTGCCAGCAGCTTAGGGCCCTCTAGCACAGATACGCAGTATTTT
TRBD2	TRBV7-2	TRBJ2-1	NA	CASSLIRGGGFNEQFF	TGTGCCAGCAGCTTAATCCGCGGGGGGGGCTTCAATGAGCAGTTCTTC
NA	TRBV20-1	TRBJ2-5	NA	CSAPPSETQYF	TGCAGTGCTCCCCCTAGCGAGACCCAGTACTTC
TRBD1	TRBV19	TRBJ2-7	NA	CASSDRGTSSYEQYF	TGTGCCAGTAGTGACAGGGGGACGAGCTCCTACGAGCAGTACTTC
NA	TRBV9	TRBJ1-1	NA	CASSVGAGWEDTEAFF	TGTGCCAGCAGCGTAGGGGCAGGTTGGGAGGACACTGAAGCTTTCTTT
TRBD1	TRBV6-6	TRBJ1-1	NA	CASRATGGETEAFF	TGTGCCAGCAGAGCGACAGGGGGAGAGACTGAAGCTTTCTTT
NA	TRBV10-3	TRBJ1-2	NA	CATRAREGYGYTF	TGTGCCACCCGGGCCAGGGAAGGCTATGGCTACACCTTC
NA	TRBV11-3	TRBJ2-2	few	CASSPSQANTGELFF	TGTGCCAGCAGCCCATCACAGGCGAACACCGGGGAGCTGTTTTTT
TRBD1	TRBV28	TRBJ1-6	few	CASSLPGTDVSSYNSPLHF	TGTGCCAGCAGTTTGCCCGGGACAGACGTTAGCTCCTATAATTCACCCCTCCACTTT
TRBD1	TRBV5-4	TRBJ2-6	NA	CASSTRGTGIPGANVLTF	TGTGCCAGCAGCACTAGGGGGACAGGGATTCCTGGGGCCAACGTCCTGACTTTC
NA	TRBV10-3	TRBJ2-2	once	CAISELQGNTGELFF	TGTGCCATCAGTGAGCTCCAGGGGAACACCGGGGAGCTGTTTTTT
NA	TRBV19	TRBJ2-4	once	CASSGHGRLAKNIQYF	TGTGCCAGTAGTGGCCACGGCAGGCTAGCCAAAAACATTCAGTACTTC
TRBD1	TRBV7-2	TRBJ2-3	NA	CASSARQGAYTDTQYF	TGTGCCAGCAGCGCCCGACAGGGGGCTTACACAGATACGCAGTATTTT
TRBD1	TRBV5-1	TRBJ2-5	NA	CASSPQGTGQWETQYF	TGCGCCAGCAGCCCCCAGGGGACAGGGCAATGGGAGACCCAGTACTTC
TRBD1	TRBV29-1	TRBJ1-2	once	CSAPDRGGGYTF	TGCAGCGCGCCGGACAGGGGGGGAGGCTACACCTTC
NA	TRBV18	TRBJ2-5	NA	CASSPPGRPETQYF	TGTGCCAGCTCACCACCGGGCCGTCCAGAGACCCAGTACTTC
TRBD2	TRBV3-1/TRBV3-2	TRBJ2-1	NA	CASRKTGLSDNEQFF	TGTGCCAGCAGAAAAACGGGACTATCTGATAATGAGCAGTTCTTC
TRBD1	TRBV19	TRBJ1-1	NA	CASPPRQGPRTEAFF	TGTGCCAGTCCCCCTCGACAGGGGCCGAGAACTGAAGCTTTCTTT